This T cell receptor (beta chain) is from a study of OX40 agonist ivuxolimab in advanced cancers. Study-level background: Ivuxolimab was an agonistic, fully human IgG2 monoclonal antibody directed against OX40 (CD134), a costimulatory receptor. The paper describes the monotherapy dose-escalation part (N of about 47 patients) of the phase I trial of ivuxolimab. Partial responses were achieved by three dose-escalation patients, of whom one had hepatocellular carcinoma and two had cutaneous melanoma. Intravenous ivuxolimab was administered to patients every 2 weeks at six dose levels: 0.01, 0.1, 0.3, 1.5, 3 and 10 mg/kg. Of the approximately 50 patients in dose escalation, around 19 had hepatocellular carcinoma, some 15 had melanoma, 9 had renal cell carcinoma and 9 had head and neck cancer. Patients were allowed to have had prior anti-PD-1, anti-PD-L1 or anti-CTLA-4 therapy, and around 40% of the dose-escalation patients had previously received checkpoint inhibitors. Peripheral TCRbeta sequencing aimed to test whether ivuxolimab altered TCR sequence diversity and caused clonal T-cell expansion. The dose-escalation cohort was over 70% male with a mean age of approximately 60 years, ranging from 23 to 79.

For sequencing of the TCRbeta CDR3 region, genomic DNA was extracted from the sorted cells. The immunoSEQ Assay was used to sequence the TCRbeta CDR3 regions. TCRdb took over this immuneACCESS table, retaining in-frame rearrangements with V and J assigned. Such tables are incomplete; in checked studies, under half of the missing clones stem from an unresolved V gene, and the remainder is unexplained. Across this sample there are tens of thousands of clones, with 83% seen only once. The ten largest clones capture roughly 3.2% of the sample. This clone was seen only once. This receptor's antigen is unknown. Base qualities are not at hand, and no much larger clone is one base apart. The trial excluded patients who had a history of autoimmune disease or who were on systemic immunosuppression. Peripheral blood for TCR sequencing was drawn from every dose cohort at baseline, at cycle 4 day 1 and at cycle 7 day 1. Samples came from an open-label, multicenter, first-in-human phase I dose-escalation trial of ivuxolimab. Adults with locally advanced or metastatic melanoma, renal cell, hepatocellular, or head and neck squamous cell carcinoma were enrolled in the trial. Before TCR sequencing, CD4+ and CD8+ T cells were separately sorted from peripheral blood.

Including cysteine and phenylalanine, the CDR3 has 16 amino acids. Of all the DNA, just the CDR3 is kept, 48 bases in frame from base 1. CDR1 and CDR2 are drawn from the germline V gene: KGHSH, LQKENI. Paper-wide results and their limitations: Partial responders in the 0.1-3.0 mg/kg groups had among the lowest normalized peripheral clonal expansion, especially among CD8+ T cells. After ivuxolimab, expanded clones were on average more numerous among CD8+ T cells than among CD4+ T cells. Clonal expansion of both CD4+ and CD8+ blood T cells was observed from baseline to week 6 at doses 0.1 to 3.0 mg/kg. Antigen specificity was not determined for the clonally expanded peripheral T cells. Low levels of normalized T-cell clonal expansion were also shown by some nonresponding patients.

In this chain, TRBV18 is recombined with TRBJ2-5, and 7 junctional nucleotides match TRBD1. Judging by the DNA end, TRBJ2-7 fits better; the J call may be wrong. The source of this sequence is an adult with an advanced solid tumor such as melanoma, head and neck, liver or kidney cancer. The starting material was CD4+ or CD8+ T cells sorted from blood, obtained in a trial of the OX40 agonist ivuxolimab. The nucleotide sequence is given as TGTGCCAGCTCACCACACTCCGGGACAGCCGAATACGAGCAGTACTTC. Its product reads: CASSPHSGTAEYEQYF.